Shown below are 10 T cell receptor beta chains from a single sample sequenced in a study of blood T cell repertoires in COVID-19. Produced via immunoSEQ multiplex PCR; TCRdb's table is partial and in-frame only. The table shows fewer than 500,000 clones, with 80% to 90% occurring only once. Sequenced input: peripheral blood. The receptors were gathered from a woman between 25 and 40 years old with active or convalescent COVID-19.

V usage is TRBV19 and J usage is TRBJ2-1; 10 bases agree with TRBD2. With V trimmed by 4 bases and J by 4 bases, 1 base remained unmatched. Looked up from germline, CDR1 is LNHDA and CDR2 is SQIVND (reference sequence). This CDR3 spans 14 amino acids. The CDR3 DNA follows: TGTGCCAGTAGTAAGACTAGCGGGTACAATGAGCAGTTCTTC. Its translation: CASSKTSGYNEQFF.

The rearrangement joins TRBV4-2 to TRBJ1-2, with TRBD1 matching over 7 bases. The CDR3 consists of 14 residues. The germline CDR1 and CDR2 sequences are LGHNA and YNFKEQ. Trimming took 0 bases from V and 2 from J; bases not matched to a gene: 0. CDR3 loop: CASSQEQGNYGYTF. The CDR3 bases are TGTGCCAGCAGCCAAGAACAGGGGAACTATGGCTACACCTTC.

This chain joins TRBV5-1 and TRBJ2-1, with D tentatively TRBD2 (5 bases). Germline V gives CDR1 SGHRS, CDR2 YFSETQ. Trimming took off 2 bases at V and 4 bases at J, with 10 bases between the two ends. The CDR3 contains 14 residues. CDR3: CASSLGLEYNEQFF. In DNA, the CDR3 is TGCGCCAGCAGCTTAGGACTGGAATACAATGAGCAGTTCTTC.

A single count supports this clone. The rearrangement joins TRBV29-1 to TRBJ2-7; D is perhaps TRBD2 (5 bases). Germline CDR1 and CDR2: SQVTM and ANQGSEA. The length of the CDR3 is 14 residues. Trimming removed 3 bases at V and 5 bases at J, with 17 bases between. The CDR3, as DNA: TGCAGCGTTGAGGGCGGGTGGGGATCGGACGAGCAGTACTTC. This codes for CSVEGGWGSDEQYF.

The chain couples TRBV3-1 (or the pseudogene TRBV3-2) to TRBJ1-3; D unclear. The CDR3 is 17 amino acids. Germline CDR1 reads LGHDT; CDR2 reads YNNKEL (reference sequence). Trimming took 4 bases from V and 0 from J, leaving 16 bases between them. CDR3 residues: CASSLTAGGFSGNTIYF. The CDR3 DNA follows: TGTGCCAGCAGCCTTACCGCCGGAGGCTTCTCTGGAAACACCATATATTTT.

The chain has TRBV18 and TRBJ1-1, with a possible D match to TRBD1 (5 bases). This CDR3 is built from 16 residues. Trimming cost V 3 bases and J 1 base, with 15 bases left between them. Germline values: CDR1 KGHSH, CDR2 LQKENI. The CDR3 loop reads CASSPRGGGGNTEAFF. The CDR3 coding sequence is TGTGCCAGCTCACCGCGGGGGGGAGGCGGGAACACTGAAGCTTTCTTT.

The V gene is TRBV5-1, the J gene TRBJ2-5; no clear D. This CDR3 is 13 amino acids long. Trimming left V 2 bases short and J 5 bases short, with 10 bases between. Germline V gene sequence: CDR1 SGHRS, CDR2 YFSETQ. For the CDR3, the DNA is TGCGCCAGCAGCTTTAATAGCCGGGAGACCCAGTACTTC. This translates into CASSFNSRETQYF.

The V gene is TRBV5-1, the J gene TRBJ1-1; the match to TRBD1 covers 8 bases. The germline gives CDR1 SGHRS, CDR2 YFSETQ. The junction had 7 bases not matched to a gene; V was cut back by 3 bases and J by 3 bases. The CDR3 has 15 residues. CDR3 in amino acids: CASSSGQGTYTEAFF. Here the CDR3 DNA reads TGCGCCAGCAGCTCCGGACAGGGTACTTACACTGAAGCTTTCTTT.

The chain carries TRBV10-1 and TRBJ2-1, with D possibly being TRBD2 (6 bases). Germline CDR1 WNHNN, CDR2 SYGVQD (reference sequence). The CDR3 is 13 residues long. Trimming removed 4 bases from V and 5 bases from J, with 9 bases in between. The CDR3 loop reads CASSASVHNEQFF. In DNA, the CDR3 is TGCGCCAGCAGTGCTAGCGTCCACAATGAGCAGTTCTTC.

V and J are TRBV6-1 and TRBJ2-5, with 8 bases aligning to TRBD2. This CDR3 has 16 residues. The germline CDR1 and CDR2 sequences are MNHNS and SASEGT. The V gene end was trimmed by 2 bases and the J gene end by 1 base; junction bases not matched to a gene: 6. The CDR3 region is CASSEKRLASQETQYF. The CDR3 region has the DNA TGTGCCAGCAGTGAAAAGCGACTAGCGTCCCAAGAGACCCAGTACTTC.